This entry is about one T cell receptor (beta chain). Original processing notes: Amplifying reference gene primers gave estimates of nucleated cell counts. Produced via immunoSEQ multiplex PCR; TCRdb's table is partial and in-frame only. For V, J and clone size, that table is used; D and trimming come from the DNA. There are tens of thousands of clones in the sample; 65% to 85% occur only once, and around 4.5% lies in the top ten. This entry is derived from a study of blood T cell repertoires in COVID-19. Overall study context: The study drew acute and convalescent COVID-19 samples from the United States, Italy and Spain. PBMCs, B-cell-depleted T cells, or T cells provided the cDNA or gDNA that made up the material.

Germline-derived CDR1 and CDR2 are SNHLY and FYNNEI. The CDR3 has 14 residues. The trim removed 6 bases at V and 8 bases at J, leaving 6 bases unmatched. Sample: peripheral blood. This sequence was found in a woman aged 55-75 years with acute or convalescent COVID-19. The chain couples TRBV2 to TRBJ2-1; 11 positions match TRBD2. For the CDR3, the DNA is TGTGCCAGCAGCCGACTAGCGGGGTTAGATGAGCAGTTCTTC. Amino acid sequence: CASSRLAGLDEQFF.